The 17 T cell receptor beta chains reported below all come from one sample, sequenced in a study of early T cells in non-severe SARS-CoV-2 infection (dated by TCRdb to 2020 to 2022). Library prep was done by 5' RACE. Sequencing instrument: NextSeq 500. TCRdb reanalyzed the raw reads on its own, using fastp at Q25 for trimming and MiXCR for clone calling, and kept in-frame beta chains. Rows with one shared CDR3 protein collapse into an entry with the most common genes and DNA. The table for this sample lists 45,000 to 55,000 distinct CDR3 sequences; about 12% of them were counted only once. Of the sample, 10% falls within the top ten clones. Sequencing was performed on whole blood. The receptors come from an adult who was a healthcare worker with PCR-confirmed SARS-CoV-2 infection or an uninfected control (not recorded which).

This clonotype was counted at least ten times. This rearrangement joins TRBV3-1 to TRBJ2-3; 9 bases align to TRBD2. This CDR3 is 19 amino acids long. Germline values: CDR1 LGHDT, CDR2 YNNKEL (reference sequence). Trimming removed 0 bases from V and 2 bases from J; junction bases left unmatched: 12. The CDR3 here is CASSQEEGALAGHTDTQYF. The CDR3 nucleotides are TGTGCCAGCAGCCAAGAGGAGGGGGCCCTAGCGGGGCACACAGATACGCAGTATTTT.

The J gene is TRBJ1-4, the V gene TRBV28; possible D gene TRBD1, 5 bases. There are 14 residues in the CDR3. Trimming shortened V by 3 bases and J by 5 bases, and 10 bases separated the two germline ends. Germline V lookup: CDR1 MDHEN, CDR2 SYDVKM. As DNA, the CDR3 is TGTGCCAGCAGTTTTGCAGGGAGAAATGAAAAACTGTTTTTT. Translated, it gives CASSFAGRNEKLFF. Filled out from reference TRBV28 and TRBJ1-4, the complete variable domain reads DVKVTQSSRYLVKRTGEKVFLECVQDMDHENMFWYRQDPGLGLRLIYFSYDVKMKEKGDIPEGYSVSREKKERFSLILESASTNQTSMYLCASSFAGRNEKLFFGSGTQLSVL.

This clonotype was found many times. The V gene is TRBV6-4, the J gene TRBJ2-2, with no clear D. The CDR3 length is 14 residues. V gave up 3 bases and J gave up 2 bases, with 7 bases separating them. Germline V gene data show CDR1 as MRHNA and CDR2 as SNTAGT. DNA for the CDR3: TGTGCCAGCAGTGAAGGGTTTAACACCGGGGAGCTGTTTTTT. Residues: CASSEGFNTGELFF.

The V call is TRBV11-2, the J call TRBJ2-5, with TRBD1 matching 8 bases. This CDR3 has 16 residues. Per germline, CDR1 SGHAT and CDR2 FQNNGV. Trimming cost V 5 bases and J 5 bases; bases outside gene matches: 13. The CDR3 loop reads CASSPFRDRNFETQYF. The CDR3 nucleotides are TGTGCCAGCAGCCCTTTCCGGGACAGGAACTTCGAGACCCAGTACTTC.

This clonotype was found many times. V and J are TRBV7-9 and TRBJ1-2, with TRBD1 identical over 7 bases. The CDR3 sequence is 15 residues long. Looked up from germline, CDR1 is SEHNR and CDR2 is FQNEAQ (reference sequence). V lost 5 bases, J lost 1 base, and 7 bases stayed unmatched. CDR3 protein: CASSRTGQINYGYTF. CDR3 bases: TGTGCCAGCAGCCGGACGGGACAGATTAACTATGGCTACACCTTC.

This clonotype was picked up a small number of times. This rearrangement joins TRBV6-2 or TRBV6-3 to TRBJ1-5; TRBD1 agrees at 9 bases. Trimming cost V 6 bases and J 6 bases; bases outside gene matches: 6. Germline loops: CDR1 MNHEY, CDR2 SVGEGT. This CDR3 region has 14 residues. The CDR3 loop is CASSLDRGGQPQHF. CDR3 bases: TGTGCCAGCAGCCTGGACAGGGGCGGTCAGCCCCAGCATTTT.

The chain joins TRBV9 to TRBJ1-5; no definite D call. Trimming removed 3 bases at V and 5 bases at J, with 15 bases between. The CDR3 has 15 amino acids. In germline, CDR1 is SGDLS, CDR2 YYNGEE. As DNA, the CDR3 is TGTGCCAGCAGCGAACTAGAAGGGTTCGATCAGCCCCAGCATTTT. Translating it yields CASSELEGFDQPQHF. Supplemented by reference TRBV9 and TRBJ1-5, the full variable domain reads DSGVTQTPKHLITATGQRVTLRCSPRSGDLSVYWYQQSLDQGLQFLIQYYNGEERAKGNILERFSAQQFPDLHSELNLSSLELGDSALYFCASSELEGFDQPQHFGDGTRLSIL.

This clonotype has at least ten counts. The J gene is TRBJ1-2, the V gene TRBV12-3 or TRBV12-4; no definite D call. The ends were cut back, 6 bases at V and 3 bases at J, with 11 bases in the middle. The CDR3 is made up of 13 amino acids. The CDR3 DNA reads TGTGCCAGCAGCTTACAGAGGTACTATGGCTACACCTTC. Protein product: CASSLQRYYGYTF.

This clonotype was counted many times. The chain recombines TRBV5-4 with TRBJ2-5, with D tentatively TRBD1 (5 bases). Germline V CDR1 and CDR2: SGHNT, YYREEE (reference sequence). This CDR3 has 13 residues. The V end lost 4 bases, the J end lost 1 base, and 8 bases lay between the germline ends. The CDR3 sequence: CASSIRVQETQYF. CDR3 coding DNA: TGTGCCAGCAGCATCAGGGTCCAAGAGACCCAGTACTTC.

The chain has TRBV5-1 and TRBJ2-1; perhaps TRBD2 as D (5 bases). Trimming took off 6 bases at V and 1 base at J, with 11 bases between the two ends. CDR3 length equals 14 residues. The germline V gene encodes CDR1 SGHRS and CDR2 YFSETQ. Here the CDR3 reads CASTWERSYNEQFF. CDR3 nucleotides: TGCGCCAGCACCTGGGAGCGGTCCTACAATGAGCAGTTCTTC.

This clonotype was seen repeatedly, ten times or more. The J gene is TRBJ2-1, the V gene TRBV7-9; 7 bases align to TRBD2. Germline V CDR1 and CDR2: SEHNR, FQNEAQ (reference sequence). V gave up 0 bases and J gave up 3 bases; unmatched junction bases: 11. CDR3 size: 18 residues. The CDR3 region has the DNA TGTGCCAGCAGCTTAGCCCGAGGAGCGGGAAGGAACTACAATGAGCAGTTCTTC. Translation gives CASSLARGAGRNYNEQFF. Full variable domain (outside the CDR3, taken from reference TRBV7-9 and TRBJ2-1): DTGVSQNPRHKITKRGQNVTFRCDPISEHNRLYWYRQTLGQGPEFLTYFQNEAQLEKSRLLSDRFSAERPKGSFSTLEIQRTEQGDSAMYLCASSLARGAGRNYNEQFFGPGTRLTVL.

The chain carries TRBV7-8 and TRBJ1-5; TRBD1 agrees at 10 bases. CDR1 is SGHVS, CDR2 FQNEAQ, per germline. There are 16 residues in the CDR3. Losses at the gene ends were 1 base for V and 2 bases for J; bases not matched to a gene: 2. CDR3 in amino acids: CASSLGGQGRNQPQHF. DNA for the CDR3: TGTGCCAGCAGCTTAGGGGGACAGGGGCGCAATCAGCCCCAGCATTTT.

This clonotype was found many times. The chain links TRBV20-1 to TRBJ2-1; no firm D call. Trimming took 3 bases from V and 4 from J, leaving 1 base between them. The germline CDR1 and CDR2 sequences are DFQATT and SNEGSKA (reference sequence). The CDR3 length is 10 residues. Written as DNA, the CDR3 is TGCAGTGCTAGGTACAATGAGCAGTTCTTC. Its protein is CSARYNEQFF.

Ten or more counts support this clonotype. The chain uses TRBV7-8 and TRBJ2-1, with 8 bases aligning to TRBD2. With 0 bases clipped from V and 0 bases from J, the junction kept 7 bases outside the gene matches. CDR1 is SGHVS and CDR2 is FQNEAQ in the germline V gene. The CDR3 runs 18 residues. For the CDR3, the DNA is TGTGCCAGCAGCTTAGCTAGACTAGCGCCGAGCTCCTACAATGAGCAGTTCTTC. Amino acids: CASSLARLAPSSYNEQFF.

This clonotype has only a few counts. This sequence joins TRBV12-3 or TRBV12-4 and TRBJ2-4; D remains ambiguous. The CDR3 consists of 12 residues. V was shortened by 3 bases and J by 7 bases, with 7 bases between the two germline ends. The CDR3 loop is CASSFNQNIQYF. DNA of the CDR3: TGTGCCAGCAGTTTTAACCAGAACATTCAGTACTTC.

CDR3 DNA: TGCGCCAGCAGTTCCCAGCGTCGCGAAAATAGGGAGACCCAGTACTTC. Translated: CASSSQRRENRETQYF. This chain connects TRBV5-1 to TRBJ2-5; D not resolved. Per germline, CDR1 SGHRS and CDR2 YFSETQ. This CDR3 region has 16 residues. The ends were cut back, 5 bases at V and 5 bases at J, with 22 bases in the middle.

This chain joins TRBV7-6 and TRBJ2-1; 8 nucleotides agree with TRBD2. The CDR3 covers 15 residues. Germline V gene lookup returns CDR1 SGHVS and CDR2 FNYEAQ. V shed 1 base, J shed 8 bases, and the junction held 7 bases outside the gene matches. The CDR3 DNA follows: TGTGCCAGCAGCTTAGAAGCGGGAGATAGGGATGAGCAGTTCTTC. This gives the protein CASSLEAGDRDEQFF.